This T cell receptor (beta chain) derives from a study of blood T cell repertoires in COVID-19. Study details: COVID-19 samples, acute and convalescent, were from the United States, Italy and Spain.

The V gene lost 5 bases and the J gene lost 5 bases, with 13 bases spanning the gap. Germline CDR1 SGHTA, CDR2 FQGTGA. This CDR3 contains 14 residues. Study processing details: Reference gene primer amplification gave estimated nucleated cell counts. Assay: immunoSEQ multiplex PCR; the TCRdb copy retains only in-frame clones and omits some. D and trimming were read from the DNA, whereas the V and J calls and clone size are those reported in that table. The repertoire holds about 150,000 clones, with 70% to 90% as singletons. The J gene is TRBJ2-1, the V gene TRBV7-3, with D possibly being TRBD2 (5 bases). The sequenced sample consisted of peripheral blood. This clonotype was sampled from a woman in her 50s with acute or convalescent COVID-19. The CDR3 DNA is TGTGCCAGCAGCCGCGAGGGTTCAAACAATGAGCAGTTCTTC. The encoded protein is CASSREGSNNEQFF.